This record concerns one T cell receptor (beta chain) sequence. What this receptor recognizes is not known. Within one base of it there is no much larger clone, and no base qualities were kept. The sample has other DNA sequences that encode this CDR3 too. Separate from the approximately 700-subject first cohort, the validation cohort of 95 to 150 subjects was the group to which the donors belonged. The sample belongs to a study of cytomegalovirus exposure and HLA in healthy donors (dated by TCRdb to 2015 to 2018). For the study in its entirety: According to a later analysis, the 120 or so validation repertoires were produced on the same platform as the 666 repertoires of the first cohort. The study was designed to test whether signatures of past pathogen exposure could be identified by cataloging public T cell receptors. Along with the approximately 700-subject first cohort, a separate validation cohort of over a hundred different subjects was used. High-throughput TCR immunosequencing, statistical association of individual TCRs with disease status, and machine learning were combined to predict cytomegalovirus infection status. The full study reports these points: In the study, about 150 TCR beta chains were listed as associated with cytomegalovirus. The authors suggested that the approach could potentially be generalized to other disease states and immunological phenotypes. In vitro tests confirmed that a few of the cytomegalovirus-associated TCR beta chains recognize cytomegalovirus antigens. Of the cluster scores, roughly 95% were above 0 in a later analysis, which found that TCRs clustered in the first cohort also tended to co-occur in the 120 or so validation repertoires. Cytomegalovirus status was reported to be diagnosed by the classifier with high specificity and sensitivity in both the original and validation cohorts. The validation cohort had no HLA typing available for a later analysis, so co-occurrence within that cohort was assessed over all 130 or so repertoires. Most TCR sequences were observed very rarely across donors, whereas some public TCRs were present in many individuals.

From the cysteine up to the phenylalanine, the CDR3 has a length of 12 residues. Just CDR3 DNA is preserved here, 36 bases in frame from base 1. V gives up 4 bases and J gives up 2 bases, and the segment between their germline ends measures 3 bases. CDR1 and CDR2, per the germline V gene (reference sequence), are GTSNPN and SVGIG. The receptor library was made with the immunoSEQ multiplex PCR assay. In the authors' own workflow: A statistical classification framework was built for diagnosing cytomegalovirus status from the catalog of TCR beta chain sequences. The clones in this table, taken by TCRdb from immuneACCESS, are in-frame only. Not every clone is retained; where verified, under half of the shortfall comes from an unresolved V gene, and the cause of the rest is unknown. That table gives V, J and clone size, and the DNA gave D and trimming. The sample yields around 230,000 clones; around 87% were counted once. The ten top clones hold around 1.2% of the sample.

The sequence is built from TRBV30 and TRBJ2-6, with no confidently assigned D gene. This receptor was taken from a woman in her 30s in good health and CMV-seropositive. The sequencing input was PBMCs. The CDR3 in this case is CAWTTGANVLTF. The sequenced DNA: TGTGCCTGGACAACTGGGGCCAACGTCCTGACTTTC.